This T cell receptor (beta chain) was identified in a study of cytomegalovirus exposure and HLA in healthy donors. Use of 60 Vbeta and 13 Jbeta primers characterized the PCR. TCRdb keeps only in-frame clones here, not all; method: immunoSEQ multiplex PCR. The sample lists approximately 95,000 clones, 70% to 80% occurring once. Points from the study as a whole: Sequencing depth across donors, presence/absence analyses assumed, was roughly uniform. Accurate predictions that matched the HLA-A and HLA-B alleles of most subjects were reportedly made from TCR beta sequences. A later analysis by the authors found several of the most significant clusters apparently linked to common viral pathogens.

About this clone: The antigen is not known.

Trimming cost V 4 bases and J 6 bases; bases outside gene matches: 5. This CDR3 region has 14 residues. The germline V gene encodes CDR1 SGHNT and CDR2 YYREEE (reference sequence). The sequenced material came from PBMCs. The source of this sequence is a man younger than 35 in good health and CMV-seropositive. The rearrangement uses TRBV5-4 and TRBJ2-7; 12 positions match TRBD2. The CDR3 sequence is CASSTLAGGSEQYF. The CDR3, as DNA: TGTGCCAGCAGCACCCTAGCGGGGGGGAGCGAGCAGTACTTC. The variable domain in full, with the rest retrieved from reference TRBV5-4 and TRBJ2-7, is ETGVTQSPTHLIKTRGQQVTLRCSSQSGHNTVSWYQQALGQGPQFIFQYYREEENGRGNFPPRFSGLQFPNYSSELNVNALELDDSALYLCASSTLAGGSEQYFGPGTRLTVT.